This T cell receptor beta chain is drawn from a study of T cell repertoires in cytomegalovirus infection (dated by TCRdb to the late 2010s). About the full investigation: Peptide stimulations targeted recently identified HLA-C-restricted CMV epitopes, whose presentation resists viral immunomodulation, together with well-studied HLA-B-restricted epitopes. Donor HLA type was relevant to the analysis, because carriage of CMV infection together with the matching HLA type was indicated by public TCR beta signatures.

Reading the label with the study, this specimen's treatment or condition is: in vitro stimulation with specific CMV peptide epitopes to enrich CMV-specific T cells. Data came from an Illumina HiSeq 1500. Using fastp trimming at Q25 and MiXCR clonotype assembly, TCRdb reanalyzed the public sequencing data and kept in-frame beta chains. Rows merge per CDR3 protein into single entries with the most common DNA and genes. The sample has about 400,000 distinct CDR3 sequences on record, approximately 35% of them singletons. Approximately 13% of the sample is in the top ten clones. Study-wide findings and limitations: In the ex vivo response, HLA-C-restricted CMV-specific TCR beta clonotypes were dominant, and in two of eight donors the single most frequent clonotype came from this HLA-C-restricted group. In both this cohort and an independent roughly 330-donor cohort, the cumulative frequency of public TCR beta family members distinguished carriers of CMV infection plus the relevant HLA type.

The CDR3 sequence holds 13 residues, the cysteine and phenylalanine included. Just the 39-base CDR3 DNA is kept, in frame starting at base 1. For this chain, trimming is 7 bases at the V end and 10 bases at the J end, and the number of junction bases without a gene match is 8. From the germline V gene, CDR1 is SQVTM and CDR2 is ANQGSEA. For this clonotype: Its antigen remains undetermined. Base qualities are not provided; no much larger clone lies one nucleotide away.

Sample: cultured PBMCs, taken from culture after CMV antigen stimulation. Recombination linked TRBV29-1 to TRBJ2-1, with 12 middle bases fitting TRBD2. The sequence was obtained from a human donor in good health (CMV status not recorded). Some clones in this sample may be carry-over from other donors' samples. The nucleotide sequence reads as follows: TGCAGCGACCGACTAGCGGGAGCGAAGGAGCAGTTCTTC. Its protein reads: CSDRLAGAKEQFF.